A single sample is the source of the 20 T cell receptor beta chains below, sequenced in a study of blood T cell repertoires in COVID-19. Clones were read by immunoSEQ multiplex PCR, and TCRdb kept only the in-frame ones, dropping some. Of 45,000 or so clones detected, approximately 83% appear once; the ten largest clones hold 7.5% to 9.5%. Specimen: peripheral blood. These receptors all come from an elderly man in a cohort sampled during active COVID-19.

This rearrangement joins TRBV28 to TRBJ1-5; D not resolved. Deletions cut 5 bases from V and 6 bases from J, with 8 bases between. The germline gives CDR1 MDHEN, CDR2 SYDVKM. The CDR3 has 12 amino acids. In DNA form, the CDR3 reads TGTGCCAGCAGTAGCAGCGGTCAGCCCCAGCATTTT. The encoded protein is CASSSSGQPQHF.

The V gene is TRBV2, the J gene TRBJ1-2, with 9 bases identical to TRBD1. CDR1 SNHLY and CDR2 FYNNEI come from the germline V gene. This CDR3 comprises 13 residues. Trimming removed 6 bases from V and 4 bases from J; junction bases left unmatched: 3. The CDR3: CASRQGAFYGYTF. The CDR3 DNA follows: TGTGCCAGCAGACAGGGGGCGTTCTATGGCTACACCTTC.

Only a few counts were recorded for this clone. V is TRBV20-1 and J is TRBJ2-3; 12 nucleotides line up with TRBD2. This CDR3 region has 11 residues. The germline V gene has CDR1 DFQATT and CDR2 SNEGSKA (reference sequence). The CDR3 is CSGLAGPLKYF. DNA for the CDR3: TGCAGCGGACTAGCGGGACCTCTCAAGTATTTT.

The genes are TRBV7-9 and TRBJ2-7; a possible D gene is TRBD1 (5 bases). V was cut by 2 bases and J by 4 bases, with 12 bases left in between. CDR1 SEHNR and CDR2 FQNEAQ come from the germline V gene (reference sequence). The length of the CDR3 is 14 residues. The CDR3, as DNA: TGTGCCAGCAGCTTACTCCAGGGTAATTACGAGCAGTACTTC. Translating it yields CASSLLQGNYEQYF. The variable domain in full, completed from reference TRBV7-9 and TRBJ2-7, reads DTGVSQNPRHKITKRGQNVTFRCDPISEHNRLYWYRQTLGQGPEFLTYFQNEAQLEKSRLLSDRFSAERPKGSFSTLEIQRTEQGDSAMYLCASSLLQGNYEQYFGPGTRLTVT.

This clone was observed a few times. V gene TRBV7-2 combines with J gene TRBJ2-3; 16 bases map to TRBD2. The CDR3 is 17 amino acids. J lost 8 bases, V lost 5 bases, and 10 bases had no gene match. Germline V gene lookup returns CDR1 SGHTA and CDR2 FQGNSA. CDR3 sequence reads: CASSPGTSGRAGGTQYF. The DNA for the CDR3 is TGTGCCAGCAGCCCTGGGACTAGCGGGAGGGCGGGTGGTACGCAGTATTTT.

CDR3 nucleotides: TGTGCCAGTAGTCCTATAGTCGGGACACGAACCTACAATGAGCAGTTCTTC. Amino acids: CASSPIVGTRTYNEQFF. The J gene is TRBJ2-1, the V gene TRBV19, with D perhaps matching TRBD1 (6 bases). Germline CDR1 is LNHDA and CDR2 is SQIVND (reference sequence). Trimming removed 5 bases from V and 2 bases from J, with 19 bases in between. There are 17 residues in the CDR3.

The chain uses TRBV6-2 or TRBV6-3 and TRBJ1-5; a weak D match, TRBD1 (5 bases). The V gene lost 6 bases and the J gene lost 2 bases, with 17 bases spanning the gap. The CDR3 sequence is 16 residues long. Germline CDR1 reads MNHEY; CDR2 reads SVGEGT. For the CDR3, the DNA is TGTGCCAGCAGCGGCCGGGGGGGAGTACGCAATCAGCCCCAGCATTTT. Encoded protein: CASSGRGGVRNQPQHF.

The chain combines TRBV6-2 or TRBV6-3 with TRBJ2-3; 7 bases are shared with TRBD2. The CDR3 contains 17 residues. CDR1 MNHEY and CDR2 SVGEGT come from the germline V gene. V was pared by 0 bases and J by 2 bases, with 8 bases of the junction left unmatched. As DNA, the CDR3 is TGTGCCAGCAGTTACTCGATATCTAGCGGAGCCACAGATACGCAGTATTTT. The encoded protein is CASSYSISSGATDTQYF.

The V and J genes are TRBV19 and TRBJ2-5; 7 bases are a match to TRBD1. The J segment lost 7 bases and the V segment lost 6 bases, leaving 14 bases of the junction unmatched. CDR1 is LNHDA and CDR2 is SQIVND in the germline V gene (reference sequence). The CDR3 contains 15 residues. The CDR3 sequence is CASSATGQGLGTQYF. In DNA, the CDR3 is TGTGCCAGTAGCGCGACAGGGCAGGGTCTAGGGACCCAGTACTTC. Using reference TRBV19 and TRBJ2-5 for the parts outside the CDR3, the full variable domain is DGGITQSPKYLFRKEGQNVTLSCEQNLNHDAMYWYRQDPGQGLRLIYYSQIVNDFQKGDIAEGYSVSREKKESFPLTVTSAQKNPTAFYLCASSATGQGLGTQYFGPGTRLLVL.

The V and J genes are TRBV29-1 and TRBJ1-4, with TRBD1 as a possible D gene (5 bases). The CDR3 extends over 14 amino acids. With 6 bases removed from V and 7 bases from J, the gap between germline ends came to 18 bases. Germline V lookup: CDR1 SQVTM, CDR2 ANQGSEA. The CDR3 DNA sequence: TGCAGCGTCAACCTTTCGGACAAGGGTGAAAAACTGTTTTTT. It is translated as CSVNLSDKGEKLFF.

J is TRBJ2-7 and V is TRBV5-1; perhaps TRBD1 as D (6 bases). CDR3 length: 15 amino acids. V lost 5 bases and J 2 bases, leaving 17 bases between the germline ends. CDR1 is SGHRS and CDR2 is YFSETQ in the germline V gene. The CDR3 protein is CASRQGSDLTYEQYF. In DNA, the CDR3 is TGCGCCAGCAGACAGGGTTCAGACTTAACCTACGAGCAGTACTTC.

The chain recombines TRBV27 with TRBJ2-1; 7 bases fit TRBD2. Germline V gives CDR1 MNHEY, CDR2 SMNVEV (reference sequence). V trimming: 0 bases; J trimming: 3 bases; junction bases outside the gene matches: 2. The CDR3 totals 15 residues. The CDR3 region is CASSLSREIYNEQFF. DNA for the CDR3: TGTGCCAGCAGTTTATCGCGGGAGATCTACAATGAGCAGTTCTTC.

This chain links TRBV27 with TRBJ1-1; possibly TRBD1 for D (5 bases). Deletions cut 3 bases from V and 0 bases from J, with 8 bases between. The CDR3 loop spans 14 amino acids. The germline V gene has CDR1 MNHEY and CDR2 SMNVEV (reference sequence). CDR3 bases: TGTGCCAGCAGTTTGAACAGGATGAACACTGAAGCTTTCTTT. It codes for CASSLNRMNTEAFF.

The chain is built from TRBV28 and TRBJ2-6, with 11 bases fitting TRBD1. CDR1 MDHEN and CDR2 SYDVKM come from the germline V gene. The V and J ends lost 4 bases and 1 base, in that order; junction bases with no gene match: 3. The CDR3 length is 17 residues. CDR3 sequence reads: CASSSGTGGSGANVLTF. The CDR3 DNA is TGTGCCAGCAGTTCCGGGACAGGGGGGTCTGGGGCCAACGTCCTGACTTTC.

This chain connects TRBV9 to TRBJ2-1; 10 bases fit TRBD2. V gave up 4 bases and J gave up 9 bases; unmatched junction bases: 7. The CDR3 is made up of 14 amino acids. The germline CDR1 and CDR2 sequences are SGDLS and YYNGEE. The CDR3: CASSTAGGQFEQFF. As DNA, the CDR3 is TGTGCCAGCAGCACAGCGGGGGGGCAGTTTGAGCAGTTCTTC.

V usage is TRBV28 and J usage is TRBJ1-5, with D uncertain. V gave up 0 bases and J gave up 3 bases, with 9 bases separating them. Germline-derived CDR1 and CDR2 are MDHEN and SYDVKM. The CDR3 consists of 15 residues. The CDR3 DNA sequence: TGTGCCAGCAGTTTATGGTTACAGTCCAATCAGCCCCAGCATTTT. Its protein is CASSLWLQSNQPQHF. The variable domain in full, with the rest retrieved from reference TRBV28 and TRBJ1-5, is DVKVTQSSRYLVKRTGEKVFLECVQDMDHENMFWYRQDPGLGLRLIYFSYDVKMKEKGDIPEGYSVSREKKERFSLILESASTNQTSMYLCASSLWLQSNQPQHFGDGTRLSIL.

V usage is TRBV11-2 and J usage is TRBJ2-7; TRBD1 aligns across 8 bases. The germline V gene encodes CDR1 SGHAT and CDR2 FQNNGV. J lost 4 bases, V lost 4 bases, and 6 bases had no gene match. The length of the CDR3 is 14 residues. The CDR3 coding sequence is TGTGCCAGCAGCTCCTACAGGGGGAAGTACGAGCAGTACTTC. It yields the protein CASSSYRGKYEQYF.

This clone was seen a single time. The chain combines TRBV29-1 with TRBJ1-1; the match to TRBD1 covers 8 bases. J was trimmed by 0 bases and V by 6 bases; bases with no gene match: 3. The length of the CDR3 is 13 residues. Per germline, CDR1 SQVTM and CDR2 ANQGSEA. The CDR3 DNA reads as TGCAGCGTCCGGACAGGGATGAACACTGAAGCTTTCTTT. Translated, it gives CSVRTGMNTEAFF.

This clone was detected only once. V and J are TRBV7-9 and TRBJ2-7; D not resolved. The germline V and J ends were trimmed by 5 bases and 4 bases, with 9 bases remaining between them. This CDR3 has 12 residues. Per the germline V gene, CDR1 is SEHNR and CDR2 is FQNEAQ (reference sequence). The DNA for the CDR3 is TGTGCCAGCAGCCCTCTAATATACGAGCAGTACTTC. It translates to CASSPLIYEQYF.

This clone appeared a few times. The chain combines TRBV10-2 with TRBJ1-1, with D possibly TRBD1 on 5 matching bases. The germline CDR1 and CDR2 sequences are WSHSY and SAAADI. The CDR3 consists of 14 residues. V lost 6 bases and J lost 1, with 12 bases in between. CDR3 protein: CASRDLGQNTEAFF. Here the CDR3 DNA reads TGCGCCAGCAGGGATCTAGGACAGAACACTGAAGCTTTCTTT.